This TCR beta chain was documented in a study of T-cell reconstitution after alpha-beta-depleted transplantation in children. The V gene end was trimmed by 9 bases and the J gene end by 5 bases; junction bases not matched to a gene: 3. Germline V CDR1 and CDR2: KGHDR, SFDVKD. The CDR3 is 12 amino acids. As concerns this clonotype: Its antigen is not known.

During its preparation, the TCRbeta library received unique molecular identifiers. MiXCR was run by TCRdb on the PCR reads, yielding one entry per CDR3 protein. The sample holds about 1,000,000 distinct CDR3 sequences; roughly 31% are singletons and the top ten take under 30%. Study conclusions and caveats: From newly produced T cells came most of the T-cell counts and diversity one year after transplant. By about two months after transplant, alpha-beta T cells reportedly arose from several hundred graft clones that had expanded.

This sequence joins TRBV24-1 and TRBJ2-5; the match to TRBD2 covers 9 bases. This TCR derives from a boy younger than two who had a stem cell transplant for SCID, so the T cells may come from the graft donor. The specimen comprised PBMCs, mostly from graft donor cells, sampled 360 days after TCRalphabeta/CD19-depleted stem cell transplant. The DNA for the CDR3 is TGTGCCACCGGGACTAGCTTGGAGACCCAGTACTTC. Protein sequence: CATGTSLETQYF.